What follows are 15 T cell receptor beta chains derived from one specimen sequenced in a study of identical twins listed by TCRdb under 2016. Library preparation was by 5' RACE. The sequencer was an Illumina HiSeq 2000. The public reads were run again by TCRdb, first through fastp at Q25 and then through MiXCR, and only productive beta chains were kept. Rows merge per CDR3 protein into single entries with the most common DNA and genes. The sample table shows hundreds of thousands of distinct CDR3 sequences, and about 9.4% are seen once. The ten largest account for more than 0.75% of the sample. These same records also appear under a second study, on yellow fever vaccine responses in identical twins.

Sequencing was done on a sample of PBMCs. The receptors were gathered from a young woman in good health.

In this sample, this clonotype turned up a few times. The genes are TRBV6-2 or TRBV6-3 and TRBJ1-1; D gene uncertain. Trimming removed 4 bases from V and 4 bases from J, with 10 bases in between. CDR3 length: 13 amino acids. Germline V lookup: CDR1 MNHEY, CDR2 SVGEGT. This CDR3 is CASSSSGRTEAFF. The DNA of the CDR3 is TGTGCCAGCAGTTCTTCCGGGCGCACTGAAGCTTTCTTT.

This clonotype was observed a few times. A clone one base away is much larger, so this may be a read error. The rearrangement links TRBV20-1 to TRBJ2-2, with 14 bases lining up with TRBD2. The CDR3 is 14 amino acids. The germline gives CDR1 DFQATT, CDR2 SNEGSKA (reference sequence). With V trimmed by 4 bases and J by 6 bases, 1 base remained unmatched. The CDR3 DNA reads TGCAGTGCTACGGGACTAGCGGGGGCCGGGGAGCTGTTTTTT. Its protein is CSATGLAGAGELFF.

The V gene is TRBV5-1, the J gene TRBJ2-3; D is ambiguous. Germline-derived CDR1 and CDR2 are SGHRS and YFSETQ. V lost 0 bases and J lost 2, with 4 bases in between. This CDR3 comprises 13 residues. The CDR3 region is CASSLEFTDTQYF. The DNA for the CDR3 is TGCGCCAGCAGCTTGGAGTTCACAGATACGCAGTATTTT.

This rearrangement joins TRBV10-3 to TRBJ1-4, with 10 bases lining up with TRBD1. Germline V lookup: CDR1 ENHRY, CDR2 SYGVKD. After removal of 3 bases from V and 7 bases from J, the junction contained 8 bases not matched to a gene. The CDR3 is 16 residues long. The CDR3 loop is CAISEPSGQGTEKLFF. CDR3 DNA: TGTGCCATCAGTGAACCCTCGGGACAGGGGACTGAAAAACTGTTTTTT.

This clonotype was detected many times. The chain is built from TRBV9 and TRBJ2-3, with TRBD2 matching 12 bases. This CDR3 has 18 residues. Germline CDR1 reads SGDLS; CDR2 reads YYNGEE. The ends lost 1 base at V and 4 bases at J; junction bases unmatched: 10. The CDR3 sequence: CASSVTLASGGAADTQYF. CDR3 sequence (DNA): TGTGCCAGCAGCGTAACCCTTGCTAGCGGGGGGGCCGCAGATACGCAGTATTTT.

This clonotype was observed many times. V is TRBV6-1 and J is TRBJ2-7; TRBD2 is a possible D gene (5 bases). This CDR3 is 15 amino acids long. Germline V gives CDR1 MNHNS, CDR2 SASEGT. Trimming cost V 6 bases and J 5 bases, with 20 bases left between them. CDR3 amino acids: CASRNGMAVANEQYF. CDR3 nucleotides: TGTGCCAGCAGGAACGGGATGGCAGTCGCCAACGAGCAGTACTTC.

Only a few counts were recorded for this clonotype. The chain uses TRBV11-2 and TRBJ2-2; the D gene is possibly TRBD2 (5 bases). The germline V gene encodes CDR1 SGHAT and CDR2 FQNNGV. The CDR3 is made up of 15 amino acids. With 3 bases removed from V and 2 bases from J, the gap between germline ends came to 10 bases. CDR3 bases: TGTGCCAGCAGCTTCGGAGGACTTAACACCGGGGAGCTGTTTTTT. It encodes CASSFGGLNTGELFF.

V gene TRBV6-5 combines with J gene TRBJ2-1; D call uncertain. Germline V gives CDR1 MNHEY, CDR2 SVGAGI. The CDR3 is made up of 15 amino acids. Trimming left V 1 base short and J 5 bases short, with 12 bases between. The CDR3 DNA reads TGTGCCAGCAGTTACTTCCCTGGATGGGACAATGAGCAGTTCTTC. It is translated as CASSYFPGWDNEQFF.

This clonotype was detected a few times. The rearrangement uses TRBV4-3 and TRBJ2-1; 7 bases agree with TRBD2. V lost 0 bases and J lost 4; bases outside the gene matches: 12. The germline gives CDR1 LGHNA, CDR2 YSLEER. The CDR3 runs to 18 residues. The CDR3 protein is CASSQDGPPSGEYNEQFF. The CDR3 DNA reads as TGCGCCAGCAGCCAAGACGGGCCCCCGAGCGGGGAGTACAATGAGCAGTTCTTC.

This clonotype was seen a handful of times. The junction does not match germline at one end; this may be a read error. The CDR3 reads CASSSTGAQGETQYF. CDR3 sequence (DNA): TGTGCTAGCAGTTCGACAGGGGCACAGGGAGAGACCCAGTACTTC. This chain connects TRBV7-7 to TRBJ2-5; 8 bases align to TRBD1. The CDR3 spans 15 residues. Germline CDR1 SSHAT, CDR2 FNYEAQ (reference sequence).

The chain has TRBV20-1 and TRBJ1-1; the D gene is possibly TRBD1 (6 bases). The CDR3 has 14 residues. Germline V gene data show CDR1 as DFQATT and CDR2 as SNEGSKA (reference sequence). V lost 3 bases to trimming and J lost 4 bases, with 15 bases between them. The CDR3 DNA reads as TGCAGTGCTAGTCGGCCAGGGGCCTTCACTGAAGCTTTCTTT. Amino acid sequence: CSASRPGAFTEAFF.

This clonotype was observed a handful of times. The J gene is TRBJ2-3, the V gene TRBV2; unclear D gene. Trimming pared 11 bases from V and 2 bases from J, leaving 29 bases between. The CDR3 totals 18 residues. The germline V gene has CDR1 SNHLY and CDR2 FYNNEI. CDR3 DNA: TGTGCCCTCAGTTTTAGGGCAGGACCCCATCGTTACACAGATACGCAGTATTTT. It codes for CALSFRAGPHRYTDTQYF. Full variable domain (outside the CDR3, taken from reference TRBV2 and TRBJ2-3): EPEVTQTPSHQVTQMGQEVILRCVPISNHLYFYWYRQILGQKVEFLVSFYNNEISEKSEIFDDQFSVERPDGSNFTLKIRSTKLEDSAMYFCALSFRAGPHRYTDTQYFGPGTRLTVL.

This clonotype was detected a few times. This chain joins TRBV20-1 and TRBJ2-2, with 9 bases aligning to TRBD1. CDR1 is DFQATT and CDR2 is SNEGSKA in the germline V gene (reference sequence). The CDR3 consists of 14 residues. V shed 6 bases and J 6 bases; nucleotides not matched to a gene: 8. The DNA of the CDR3 is TGCAGTGCCAAAGGACAGGGGAAAGCCGGGGAGCTGTTTTTT. The encoded protein is CSAKGQGKAGELFF.

This clonotype was recorded at least ten times. This chain uses TRBV27 with TRBJ2-2, with a tentative D call TRBD1 (6 bases). Trimming pared 6 bases from V and 3 bases from J, leaving 11 bases between. CDR1 and CDR2 (germline): MNHEY, SMNVEV (reference sequence). The CDR3 is made up of 14 amino acids. Here the CDR3 DNA reads TGTGCCAGCAGCCAAAGACAGGACACCGGGGAGCTGTTTTTT. As protein: CASSQRQDTGELFF.

This clonotype was seen a few times. The V and J genes are TRBV5-1 and TRBJ2-7; TRBD1 matches at 10 bases. CDR3 length: 15 residues. CDR1 is SGHRS and CDR2 is YFSETQ in the germline V gene. V was clipped by 3 bases and J by 1 base; unmatched bases: 4. Here the CDR3 reads CASSSTGGDSYEQYF. The DNA of the CDR3 is TGCGCCAGCAGCTCGACAGGGGGCGATTCCTACGAGCAGTACTTC.